This T cell receptor beta chain stems from a study of graft-versus-host responses after intestinal transplantation. With regard to this clone: The antigen is undetermined.

The CDR3 sequence is 11 residues long. The V end lost 0 bases, the J end lost 10 bases, and 7 bases lay between the germline ends. Germline CDR1 DFQATT, CDR2 SNEGSKA (reference sequence). Clones were read by immunoSEQ multiplex PCR, and TCRdb kept only the in-frame ones, dropping some. The sample includes around 100,000 clones, about 92% of them seen just once. The sequenced sample was unstimulated CD8+ T cells sorted from spleen or lymph node cells, obtained before transplant. The chain employs TRBV20-1 and TRBJ2-1; no definite D call. The clonotype comes from a human donor who was the organ donor for an intestinal transplant. Here the CDR3 DNA reads TGCAGTGCTAGAGAACCGAGGGAGCAGTTCTTC. Translating it yields CSAREPREQFF.